Listed below are T cell receptor beta chains from one sample, sequenced in a study of T-cell memory formation after mild COVID-19. MiXCR was run by TCRdb on the 5' RACE reads, yielding one entry per CDR3 protein. The table includes more than 110,000 distinct CDR3 sequences, almost 25% detected once. The specimen was PBMCs or a T cell subset sorted from them (not recorded which). Receptor source: an adult woman who had mild COVID-19 (a few samples of this study predate the infection). Cell type and time point are not known. CDR3s leave out the opening cysteine and the closing phenylalanine or tryptophan. Only part of the rows carry a size: once, few, many, or a class if the clone is expanded.

v_call,j_call,clone_size,cdr3_aa
TRBV5-1,TRBJ1-2,few,ASSLDRAREDGYT
TRBV7-9,TRBJ1-1,.,ASRNDRNTEAF
TRBV27,TRBJ2-7,.,ASSPPSREQY
TRBV9,TRBJ2-3,.,ASSPTWGPNTDTQY
TRBV4-1,TRBJ2-1,few,ASSPRRGGVNEQF
TRBV5-6,TRBJ2-7,few,ASTYRATSSYEQY
TRBV20-1,TRBJ2-7,few,SAYRGLEQY
TRBV21-1,TRBJ1-4,few,ASSKVVRRKEKLF
TRBV7-3,TRBJ2-1,few,ASSLMSLGNAGDNEQF
TRBV5-1,TRBJ2-7,few,ASSLPRQGGSYEQY
TRBV2,TRBJ1-1,.,ASSERLSNTEAF
TRBV20-1,TRBJ2-5,once,SARDPASGGMKETQY
TRBV19,TRBJ1-1,.,ASTRAREMPEAF
TRBV11-2,TRBJ1-2,few,ASSGSGWGGYT